This T cell receptor (beta chain) is from a study of cytomegalovirus exposure and HLA in healthy donors (dated by TCRdb to about 2017). General notes on the study: In an earlier analysis of 450 to 750 of the donors, 250 to 350 Gb of sequence data and some 120 million unique TCR beta sequences from some 170 million T cells were reported. Every repertoire in the discovery cohort had been generated on one and the same sequencing platform. In the later analysis, no new phenotypic data were used to find candidate immune exposures; instead, reliance was placed on TCR beta sequences and their occurrence across donors. A later analysis re-examined previously published TCR beta repertoires from several hundred donors and added high-resolution HLA genotyping to investigate patterns of TCR occurrence. An early release that covered more than 550 HLA-typed donors contained about 290 gigabases of sequencing data and approximately 85 million unique TCR sequences. Genome-wide SNP genotypes for about 65% of the roughly 670 donors were used in a later genetic analysis, which treated that subset as a discovery cohort. Alongside the repertoire data, information on donor age, sex, ethnicity and CMV serostatus was compiled. The study aimed to test whether signatures of past pathogen exposure could be identified by cataloging public T cell receptors. To decide whether each TCR beta V gene segment behaved as functional or pseudogenic, an earlier analysis of fewer than 750 of the donors relied on high-throughput TCR beta sequencing. Of the 300 to 500 genotyped donors, 65% to 90% were placed in the genetic ancestry cluster associated with self-reported Caucasian donors. Because of strong linkage in the cohort, five DR-DQ haplotypes were treated as single units for association and clustering. HLA typing covered class I and class II loci at four-digit resolution. Across roughly 420 genotyped donors of the cohort, an average of approximately 240,000 unique TCR beta nucleotide sequences per donor were sequenced, and approximately 19% of those sequences were non-productive. Using immunosequencing, the study profiled T cell repertoires from 500 to 800 subjects and related those repertoires to cytomegalovirus serostatus. Along with the approximately 700-subject first cohort, a separate validation cohort of around 110 different subjects was used. To predict cytomegalovirus infection status, the study combined high-throughput TCR immunosequencing, statistical association of individual TCRs with disease status, and machine learning. Typing coverage differed by locus: A, B, C, DRB1 and DQB1 were typed in about 620-640 donors, DQA1 in around 500, DPA1 in some 600, and DPB1 in approximately 450. The research as a whole found: A later genetic analysis associated a missense DCLRE1C variant with V-gene and J-gene trimming of TCR beta chains, and an independent cohort replicated the association. In a later analysis, most CMV-associated TCR beta chains were found to appear HLA-restricted, with HLA associations seemingly driven largely by CMV exposure. The earlier analysis of 450 to 700 of the donors excluded approximately 15 rarely observed V segments, including chromosome 9 orphons, because counts were too low. According to the authors, the approach could potentially be generalized to other disease states and immunological phenotypes. The presence/absence analyses assumed that sequencing depth was roughly uniform across donors, and that assumption may not be true. Immune exposure information for the cohort was limited to CMV serostatus. A further reported finding was that TCR beta sequences accurately predicted the HLA-A and HLA-B alleles for most subjects in the first cohort. In this cohort, only TCR beta chains were sequenced, and detectable features were limited by the absence of alpha or paired-chain data. The sequencing pipeline was judged likely to have produced a cluster of highly shared sequence variants as a technical artifact. Linkage disequilibrium might explain the correlated functional status among segregating V segments, but an unknown experimental factor could not be excluded. When HLA alleles, especially DR and DQ, strongly co-occurred, TCR associations were difficult to assign to individual alleles. A later analysis associated about 17,000 TCR beta sequences with specific HLA alleles at a false discovery rate of 0.05. An earlier analysis of some 590 of the donors showed that most TCR beta V segments appeared in productive rearrangements either about 90% or about 30% of the time, which broadly matched IMGT annotations. Three of the identified cytomegalovirus-associated TCR beta chains were confirmed in vitro to be specific for cytomegalovirus antigens. A total of about 180 TCR beta chains were listed by the study as associated with cytomegalovirus. A later analysis found that HLA-associated TCR beta chains were more clonally expanded and had lower generation probabilities than equally common non-associated chains. Because some donors lacked HLA typing at each locus, the association tests relied only on the typed subset. According to a later analysis, TCR association rates differed among HLA loci, with DRB1 alleles showing the most associated TCRs and HLA-C alleles showing the fewest. Cytomegalovirus status was reported to be diagnosed by the classifier with high specificity and sensitivity in both the original and validation cohorts. A later analysis reported that several top co-occurrence clusters appeared linked to parvovirus B19, influenza, CMV and Epstein-Barr virus. Most TCR sequences were observed very rarely across donors, whereas some public TCRs were present in many individuals. A later genetic analysis reported fewer N-insertions in productive TCRs among donors in an Asian-associated ancestry cluster than the roughly 690-donor mean.

The cohort consisted of 650 to 850 healthy bone marrow donors. All cohort members were sampled while nominally healthy, although unrecorded immune exposures were likely present. The donor tested CMV seronegative and was one of the 352 seronegative cohort members. Every donor gave a peripheral blood sample, and the peripheral blood mononuclear cells from that sample were used for TCR beta sequencing. Genomic DNA was extracted from the blood cell samples with the Qiagen DNeasy Blood Extraction Kit. Libraries came from the immunoSEQ multiplex PCR assay. For the multiplex PCR, a mixture combining 60 forward primers for TCR Vbeta segments and 13 reverse primers for TCR Jbeta segments was used. Amplification of the CDR3 region of rearranged TCR beta genes was performed with a multiplex PCR assay on genomic DNA. The Illumina HiSeq System was used to sequence the amplified TCR beta libraries as 87-base-pair reads. The published analysis was carried out like this. A later analysis tallied around 80 million unique TCR beta chains across the 666 repertoires, and approximately 9.9 million of those chains were shared by two or more donors. Raw reads were error-corrected and collapsed into unique sequences by a nearest-neighbor algorithm in which closely related sequences were merged to remove PCR and sequencing errors. Alignment of CDR3 sequences to IMGT reference sequences was used to assign V, D and J gene segments. For a sequence to be retained, a match of at least six nucleotides to both a V gene segment and a J gene segment was required. Rearrangements were classified as productive when the CDR3 lacked stop codons and remained in frame with V and J, and all other rearrangements were classified as non-productive. CDR3 was defined by IMGT convention, running from the second conserved V-encoded cysteine to the conserved J-encoded phenylalanine. In an earlier analysis of 587 of the donors, sequences lacking an unambiguous match to a single V gene segment were excluded. In an earlier analysis of a few hundred of the donors, a V segment was called functional when productive rearrangements were above 56.7%, and segregating when the standard deviation between donors exceeded 5%. A statistical classification framework was built to diagnose cytomegalovirus status from the catalog of TCR beta chain sequences. In a later analysis, TCR nucleotide sequences were compared against IMGT/GENE-DB human TR gene sequences so that V and J genes could be assigned. In a later analysis, CDR3 sequences and most-parsimonious VDJ recombination scenarios were assigned using the TCRdist pipeline. In a later analysis, each TCR beta chain was defined by its CDR3 amino acid sequence together with its V-gene family, and reads lacking a unique V-gene family were excluded. As a way to deal with suspected cross-contamination and a sequencing artifact, a later analysis dropped 592 nucleotide sequences that were highly shared and had low generation probability. For each public chain, a later analysis derived a clonal expansion index from normalized ranks of inferred template counts within each repertoire. Generation probabilities in a later analysis came from a VDJ recombination model fitted to out-of-frame rearrangements, and those results were checked against IGoR. In a later analysis, hypergeometric tests were used to score TCR-TCR, TCR-HLA and TCR-CMV co-occurrence, with a repertoire-size bias correction applied to TCR pairs. To estimate false discovery rates, a later analysis permuted the HLA or CMV assignments 20 times. A later analysis grouped co-occurring TCRs with DBSCAN, adding TCRdist sequence similarity when clustering within HLA-allele-positive subsets. Repertoires with fewer than 30,000 or more than 120,000 public chains were left out of co-occurrence clustering, as were about five repertoires with anomalous nucleotide sharing. Here the immuneACCESS table is served through TCRdb, limited to in-frame sequences with V and J called. Missing clones are a known gap in these copies; in checked studies unresolved V genes cover under half, and the rest lacks a known reason. D and trimming were read from the DNA, whereas the V and J calls and clone size are those reported in that table. The sample table records under 200,000 clones; roughly 85% of these occur just once. The ten largest account for approximately 2% of the sample.

With respect to this clone: The antigen it recognizes is unknown. No base quality values were provided; no much bigger clone lies one nucleotide off.

This clonotype originated in a man aged 40-55 years in good health and CMV-seronegative. Input material: PBMCs.

The nucleotides read TGTGCCAGCAGCTTGAACAGGAACTATGGCTACACCTTC. It specifies CASSLNRNYGYTF. The rearranged segments are TRBV5-6 and TRBJ1-2; tentative D gene TRBD1, with 5 bases matching. Counted from cysteine to phenylalanine, this CDR3 has 13 amino acids. The entry retains the CDR3 DNA only, 39 bases that are in frame from base 1. The germline ends are 6 bases apart after V is trimmed by 1 base and J by 2 bases. Per the germline V gene, SGHDT is the CDR1 and YYEEEE is the CDR2.